This TCR beta chain came from a study of CD8 T cells in Susac syndrome. The CD8+ and CD4+ T cells were isolated magnetically using a negative isolation approach, whereas the TEMRA cells were enriched by FACS. Random-hexamer reverse transcription was applied to roughly 0.5 to 1 ug RNA. One entry per CDR3 protein results from TCRdb running MiXCR on the immunoSEQ multiplex PCR reads. The data contain tens of thousands of distinct CDR3 sequences, about 91% of them seen just once; the ten biggest clones take up under 0.65%. Trimming took 3 bases from V and 1 from J, leaving 21 bases between them. The CDR3 contains 18 residues. Germline V gene sequence: CDR1 MNHEY, CDR2 SVGEGT.

The chain recombines TRBV6-2 or TRBV6-3 with TRBJ1-1; D not certain. This TCR was recovered from a human donor with multiple sclerosis. Sequencing used CD8+ T cells from PBMCs. CDR3 DNA sequence: TGTGCCAGCAGTTATCAGGAGGGATTGTCGCCATGGAACACTGAAGCTTTCTTT. This codes for CASSYQEGLSPWNTEAFF.